This T cell receptor beta chain originates from a study of immune heterogeneity within non-small cell lung tumors. This clonotype is medium-sized within its sample. Per the germline V gene, CDR1 is MNHEY and CDR2 is SVGAGI. This CDR3 is 15 amino acids long. The J segment lost 5 bases and the V segment lost 2 bases, leaving 8 bases of the junction unmatched. At 450 to 650 ng per sample, bulk tumor genomic DNA provided the template. Each primary tumor yielded several biopsies, collected far apart from one another at surgery. Patients had untreated, newly diagnosed non-small cell lung cancer and underwent curative surgery. Individuals who provided samples were patients with newly diagnosed non-small cell lung cancer who were having surgery with curative intent. Multiplex PCR amplified the TCR beta CDR3 region. Its first round ran for roughly 10 cycles with 32 V and 13 J primers. TCRdb fed the multiplex PCR reads into MiXCR, producing one record per CDR3 protein. Among thousands of distinct CDR3 sequences listed, around 23% were seen once.

This TCR was sampled from a man aged 55 to 70 with non-small cell lung cancer. The source material was lung tumor tissue. The chain combines TRBV6-5 with TRBJ2-7, with 8 bases matching TRBD2. CDR3 nucleotides: TGTGCCAGCAGTTACGGCGGACTAGCTGGCAACGAGCAGTACTTC. Its protein is CASSYGGLAGNEQYF.